These T cell receptor beta chains were read from a single sample in a study of blood T cells in healthy people across ages. TCRdb used MiXCR to reprocess the 5' RACE reads, holding one entry per CDR3 protein. The repertoire holds hundreds of thousands of distinct CDR3 sequences, 40% to 60% seen once, with 13% in the top ten. Sequencing was performed on blood. These receptor sequences come from a man younger than 40 in good health. Each CDR3 is given with its conserved first and last residue. Each record gives: clone size, D gene, J gene, V gene, CDR3 protein, CDR3 DNA. The D gene is left open where the match is weak. Rows give clone size only sometimes, using once, few, many, or a class for an expanded clone.

abundance: many
d_gene: .
j_gene: TRBJ2-7
v_gene: TRBV4-3
CDR3aa: CASSQVRGVYEQYF
CDR3nt: TGCGCCAGCAGCCAAGTGAGGGGGGTGTACGAGCAGTACTTC

abundance: few
d_gene: TRBD1
j_gene: TRBJ2-3
v_gene: TRBV7-9
CDR3aa: CASSRDRGRTDTQYF
CDR3nt: TGTGCCAGCAGCCGGGACAGGGGACGGACAGATACGCAGTATTTT

abundance: .
d_gene: .
j_gene: TRBJ2-1
v_gene: TRBV20-1
CDR3aa: CSASMPRSDEQFF
CDR3nt: TGCAGTGCTAGCATGCCCCGTAGTGATGAGCAGTTCTTC

abundance: .
d_gene: .
j_gene: TRBJ2-3
v_gene: TRBV6-1
CDR3aa: CASSEESAVRTDTQYF
CDR3nt: TGTGCCAGCAGTGAAGAAAGCGCCGTCCGCACAGATACGCAGTATTTT

abundance: .
d_gene: .
j_gene: TRBJ2-7
v_gene: TRBV10-3
CDR3aa: CAISVPSSYEQYF
CDR3nt: TGTGCCATCAGTGTTCCTAGTTCCTACGAGCAGTACTTC

abundance: many
d_gene: TRBD2
j_gene: TRBJ2-1
v_gene: TRBV25-1
CDR3aa: CASSESGLAGRNEQFF
CDR3nt: TGTGCCAGCAGTGAATCCGGACTAGCAGGTCGGAATGAGCAGTTCTTC

abundance: .
d_gene: .
j_gene: TRBJ2-1
v_gene: TRBV6-5
CDR3aa: CASRPTSTSYNEQFF
CDR3nt: TGTGCCAGCAGACCTACTAGTACGTCCTACAATGAGCAGTTCTTC

abundance: many
d_gene: TRBD1
j_gene: TRBJ2-7
v_gene: TRBV29-1
CDR3aa: CSCGQGTYEQYF
CDR3nt: TGCAGCTGCGGACAGGGCACCTACGAGCAGTACTTC

abundance: few
d_gene: TRBD2
j_gene: TRBJ2-5
v_gene: TRBV7-9
CDR3aa: CASSPRLALDQETQYF
CDR3nt: TGTGCCAGCAGCCCCCGACTAGCGCTGGACCAAGAGACCCAGTACTTC

abundance: .
d_gene: TRBD1
j_gene: TRBJ2-7
v_gene: TRBV4-1
CDR3aa: CASSPSRDRNNEQYF
CDR3nt: TGCGCCAGCAGCCCCTCCCGGGACAGGAACAACGAGCAGTACTTC

abundance: .
d_gene: .
j_gene: TRBJ2-2
v_gene: TRBV29-1
CDR3aa: CSVAGMVDTGELFF
CDR3nt: TGCAGCGTCGCCGGGATGGTCGACACCGGGGAGCTGTTTTTT

abundance: .
d_gene: TRBD1
j_gene: TRBJ1-4
v_gene: TRBV28
CDR3aa: CASSILARTGGFEKLFF
CDR3nt: TGTGCCAGCAGTATCCTAGCCCGGACAGGGGGCTTTGAAAAACTGTTTTTT

abundance: .
d_gene: TRBD1
j_gene: TRBJ2-7
v_gene: TRBV27
CDR3aa: CASNAGTGPYEQYF
CDR3nt: TGTGCCAGCAATGCCGGGACAGGGCCCTACGAGCAGTACTTC

abundance: .
d_gene: .
j_gene: TRBJ1-5
v_gene: TRBV4-2
CDR3aa: CASSQAQASNQPQHF
CDR3nt: TGTGCCAGCAGCCAAGCACAGGCTAGCAATCAGCCCCAGCATTTT

abundance: .
d_gene: .
j_gene: TRBJ2-7
v_gene: TRBV29-1
CDR3aa: CSVFAGEQYF
CDR3nt: TGCAGCGTTTTTGCCGGCGAGCAGTACTTC

abundance: .
d_gene: TRBD2
j_gene: TRBJ2-2
v_gene: TRBV6-1
CDR3aa: CASSRLAGASNTGELFF
CDR3nt: TGTGCCAGCAGCCGATTAGCGGGGGCCTCGAACACCGGGGAGCTGTTTTTT

abundance: .
d_gene: TRBD2
j_gene: TRBJ2-7
v_gene: TRBV7-2
CDR3aa: CASSLGVAGIYEQYF
CDR3nt: TGTGCCAGCTCCTTAGGAGTAGCGGGGATCTACGAGCAGTACTTC

abundance: .
d_gene: .
j_gene: TRBJ2-3
v_gene: TRBV18
CDR3aa: CASSPYIPGHGTDTQYF
CDR3nt: TGTGCCAGCTCACCATACATCCCTGGACATGGTACAGATACGCAGTATTTT

abundance: .
d_gene: .
j_gene: TRBJ1-2
v_gene: TRBV12-3/TRBV12-4
CDR3aa: CASSGQLTHYTF
CDR3nt: TGTGCCAGCAGCGGACAGCTCACCCACTACACCTTC

abundance: few
d_gene: .
j_gene: TRBJ2-7
v_gene: TRBV7-7
CDR3aa: CASSFQSGREQYF
CDR3nt: TGTGCTAGCAGCTTCCAATCGGGGCGGGAGCAGTACTTC

abundance: .
d_gene: TRBD2
j_gene: TRBJ2-3
v_gene: TRBV20-1
CDR3aa: CSAGNRGLAGNTQYF
CDR3nt: TGCAGTGCTGGCAACAGGGGCCTAGCGGGGAATACGCAGTATTTT

abundance: .
d_gene: .
j_gene: TRBJ2-5
v_gene: TRBV7-9
CDR3aa: CASSLGDGGWETQYF
CDR3nt: TGTGCCAGCAGCTTGGGCGACGGAGGGTGGGAGACCCAGTACTTC

abundance: .
d_gene: .
j_gene: TRBJ2-1
v_gene: TRBV6-5
CDR3aa: CASSYSYGDNEQFF
CDR3nt: TGTGCCAGCAGTTACTCTTACGGGGACAATGAGCAGTTCTTC

abundance: .
d_gene: TRBD1
j_gene: TRBJ1-1
v_gene: TRBV2
CDR3aa: CASKWTGGSTEAFF
CDR3nt: TGTGCCAGCAAATGGACAGGGGGGAGCACTGAAGCTTTCTTT

abundance: .
d_gene: .
j_gene: TRBJ2-2
v_gene: TRBV6-1
CDR3aa: CASSETAGRGYTGELFF
CDR3nt: TGTGCCAGCAGTGAAACAGCGGGTCGAGGCTACACCGGGGAGCTGTTTTTT

abundance: .
d_gene: TRBD1
j_gene: TRBJ1-2
v_gene: TRBV3-1
CDR3aa: CASSRGQGFRGYTF
CDR3nt: TGTGCCAGCAGCCGAGGACAGGGTTTCCGCGGCTACACCTTC

abundance: few
d_gene: .
j_gene: TRBJ1-1
v_gene: TRBV29-1
CDR3aa: CSVDPSQGAFF
CDR3nt: TGCAGCGTTGACCCATCCCAAGGAGCTTTCTTT

abundance: few
d_gene: .
j_gene: TRBJ2-7
v_gene: TRBV9
CDR3aa: CASSVGGSHEQYF
CDR3nt: TGTGCCAGCAGCGTAGGGGGGTCCCACGAGCAGTACTTC

abundance: many
d_gene: TRBD2
j_gene: TRBJ2-3
v_gene: TRBV2
CDR3aa: CASRASGGADTQYF
CDR3nt: TGTGCCAGCAGGGCCAGCGGGGGGGCGGATACGCAGTATTTT

abundance: .
d_gene: .
j_gene: TRBJ1-2
v_gene: TRBV5-1
CDR3aa: CASSPRRDTNYGYTF
CDR3nt: TGCGCCAGCAGCCCCAGACGGGACACTAACTATGGCTACACCTTC

abundance: few
d_gene: .
j_gene: TRBJ2-7
v_gene: TRBV7-9
CDR3aa: CASSLAGTLYEQYF
CDR3nt: TGTGCCAGCAGCTTAGCCGGGACACTCTACGAGCAGTACTTC

abundance: few
d_gene: TRBD1
j_gene: TRBJ1-5
v_gene: TRBV3-1
CDR3aa: CASSHMSGTGGIQPQHF
CDR3nt: TGTGCCAGCAGCCATATGTCCGGGACAGGGGGTATTCAGCCCCAGCATTTT

abundance: .
d_gene: .
j_gene: TRBJ1-5
v_gene: TRBV28
CDR3aa: CASREGQNNQPQHF
CDR3nt: TGTGCCAGCAGAGAAGGACAGAACAATCAGCCCCAGCATTTT

abundance: .
d_gene: .
j_gene: TRBJ2-1
v_gene: TRBV6-2/TRBV6-3
CDR3aa: CASTNLGGREQFF
CDR3nt: TGTGCCAGCACTAACCTCGGGGGCCGTGAGCAGTTCTTC

abundance: .
d_gene: TRBD1
j_gene: TRBJ2-7
v_gene: TRBV3-1
CDR3aa: CASSLTGGYYEQYF
CDR3nt: TGTGCCAGCAGCTTGACAGGGGGCTATTACGAGCAGTACTTC

abundance: .
d_gene: .
j_gene: TRBJ2-1
v_gene: TRBV6-2/TRBV6-3
CDR3aa: CANSGRVNEQFF
CDR3nt: TGTGCCAACAGCGGCAGGGTAAATGAGCAGTTCTTC

abundance: few
d_gene: .
j_gene: TRBJ2-7
v_gene: TRBV10-3
CDR3aa: CAISGGGESSYEQYF
CDR3nt: TGTGCCATCAGTGGTGGCGGGGAGAGCTCCTACGAGCAGTACTTC

abundance: few
d_gene: .
j_gene: TRBJ2-5
v_gene: TRBV5-1
CDR3aa: CASSLLGEFGETQYF
CDR3nt: TGCGCCAGCAGCCTCCTAGGGGAGTTCGGGGAGACCCAGTACTTC

abundance: .
d_gene: .
j_gene: TRBJ2-1
v_gene: TRBV29-1
CDR3aa: CSVVWRGYNEQFF
CDR3nt: TGCAGCGTTGTCTGGCGCGGGTACAATGAGCAGTTCTTC

abundance: few
d_gene: TRBD1
j_gene: TRBJ2-1
v_gene: TRBV20-1
CDR3aa: CSARDPGQGANEQFF
CDR3nt: TGCAGTGCTAGAGACCCGGGACAGGGCGCAAATGAGCAGTTCTTC

abundance: .
d_gene: .
j_gene: TRBJ1-1
v_gene: TRBV20-1
CDR3aa: CRTDSHTEAFF
CDR3nt: TGCAGGACGGACAGCCACACTGAAGCTTTCTTT

abundance: few
d_gene: .
j_gene: TRBJ1-2
v_gene: TRBV6-5
CDR3aa: CASSYRPNYGYTF
CDR3nt: TGTGCCAGCAGTTACCGACCTAACTATGGCTACACCTTC

abundance: .
d_gene: TRBD1
j_gene: TRBJ1-1
v_gene: TRBV5-1
CDR3aa: CASRTDRVETEAFF
CDR3nt: TGCGCCAGCAGAACCGACAGGGTAGAGACTGAAGCTTTCTTT

abundance: .
d_gene: TRBD1
j_gene: TRBJ2-7
v_gene: TRBV4-2
CDR3aa: CASSQGTGQGSYEQYF
CDR3nt: TGTGCCAGCAGCCAAGGAACGGGACAGGGGTCCTACGAGCAGTACTTC

abundance: few
d_gene: TRBD1
j_gene: TRBJ2-1
v_gene: TRBV11-2
CDR3aa: CASSQTQGADEFF
CDR3nt: TGTGCCAGCAGCCAAACGCAGGGGGCGGATGAGTTCTTC

abundance: .
d_gene: TRBD1
j_gene: TRBJ2-1
v_gene: TRBV4-3
CDR3aa: CASSQGQNSYNEQFF
CDR3nt: TGCGCCAGCAGCCAGGGACAGAACTCCTACAATGAGCAGTTCTTC

abundance: .
d_gene: .
j_gene: TRBJ2-1
v_gene: TRBV20-1
CDR3aa: CSAREPSLNEQFF
CDR3nt: TGCAGTGCTAGAGAGCCATCCCTGAATGAGCAGTTCTTC

abundance: .
d_gene: .
j_gene: TRBJ2-2
v_gene: TRBV5-1
CDR3aa: CASSETGTNAGELFF
CDR3nt: TGCGCCAGCAGCGAGACAGGGACTAACGCCGGGGAGCTGTTTTTT

abundance: .
d_gene: .
j_gene: TRBJ2-7
v_gene: TRBV10-3
CDR3aa: CAISETGKAYEQYF
CDR3nt: TGTGCCATCAGTGAGACAGGGAAAGCCTACGAGCAGTACTTC

abundance: .
d_gene: TRBD2
j_gene: TRBJ2-7
v_gene: TRBV7-9
CDR3aa: CASSSGLAGGPYSYNEQYF
CDR3nt: TGTGCCAGCAGCTCGGGACTAGCGGGGGGGCCGTACTCCTACAATGAGCAGTACTTC

abundance: .
d_gene: TRBD2
j_gene: TRBJ2-3
v_gene: TRBV29-1
CDR3aa: CSVELAGFTDTQYF
CDR3nt: TGCAGCGTGGAACTAGCGGGGTTCACAGATACGCAGTATTTT

abundance: .
d_gene: TRBD1
j_gene: TRBJ2-7
v_gene: TRBV20-1
CDR3aa: CSARTGAQRQYF
CDR3nt: TGCAGTGCCCGGACAGGGGCCCAAAGGCAGTACTTC

abundance: few
d_gene: TRBD2
j_gene: TRBJ2-1
v_gene: TRBV4-3
CDR3aa: CASSPRTSGGEQFF
CDR3nt: TGCGCCAGCAGCCCACGGACTAGCGGGGGTGAGCAGTTCTTC

abundance: .
d_gene: TRBD1
j_gene: TRBJ2-1
v_gene: TRBV4-2
CDR3aa: CASSQEPGQGYNEQFF
CDR3nt: TGTGCCAGCAGCCAAGAGCCGGGACAGGGGTACAATGAGCAGTTCTTC

abundance: few
d_gene: .
j_gene: TRBJ2-1
v_gene: TRBV5-1
CDR3aa: CASSPRQDNYNEQFF
CDR3nt: TGCGCCAGCAGCCCGCGACAGGACAACTACAATGAGCAGTTCTTC

abundance: .
d_gene: .
j_gene: TRBJ2-3
v_gene: TRBV27
CDR3aa: CASSLSGLADTQYF
CDR3nt: TGTGCCAGCAGTTTATCAGGGTTGGCAGATACGCAGTATTTT

abundance: .
d_gene: TRBD2
j_gene: TRBJ2-5
v_gene: TRBV12-3/TRBV12-4
CDR3aa: CASSPPIPGGAQETQYF
CDR3nt: TGTGCCAGCAGTCCTCCTATTCCCGGGGGGGCCCAAGAGACCCAGTACTTC

abundance: .
d_gene: .
j_gene: TRBJ1-5
v_gene: TRBV4-1
CDR3aa: CASSQDTGRQPQHF
CDR3nt: TGCGCCAGCAGCCAAGATACGGGGCGGCAGCCCCAGCATTTT

abundance: .
d_gene: .
j_gene: TRBJ1-5
v_gene: TRBV20-1
CDR3aa: CSASNTASNQPQHF
CDR3nt: TGCAGTGCTAGTAACACAGCAAGCAATCAGCCCCAGCATTTT

abundance: .
d_gene: .
j_gene: TRBJ1-6
v_gene: TRBV11-1
CDR3aa: CASSPGDDSPLHF
CDR3nt: TGTGCCAGCAGCCCAGGGGACGATTCACCCCTCCACTTT